This TCR beta chain was sequenced during a study of cytomegalovirus exposure and HLA in healthy donors. Primers: 60 Vbeta forward and 13 Jbeta reverse. Using immunoSEQ multiplex PCR, the repertoire was profiled, and TCRdb retains in-frame clones only, with some absent. The sample shows approximately 240,000 clones, around 89% of them seen only once. From germline, CDR1 is SGHVS and CDR2 FQNEAQ. V dropped 5 bases and J dropped 4; count of bases not matched to a gene: 9. CDR3 length: 15 amino acids. Study results and limitations: In presence/absence analyses, roughly uniform sequencing depth across donors was assumed.

This clone was detected a few times. Its specificity is unknown. Sequenced material: PBMCs. The V and J genes are TRBV7-8 and TRBJ1-1; 8 bases are a match to TRBD1. This TCR came from a woman between 18 and 30 years old in good health and CMV-seronegative. The chain's CDR3 is CASSPLDRVGTEAFF. CDR3 DNA: TGTGCCAGCAGCCCCTTGGACAGGGTGGGCACTGAAGCTTTCTTT.